This T cell receptor (beta chain) emerged from a study of beta chain features in type 1 diabetes. Findings of the study overall: A moderate, significant TCRB CDR3 shortening appeared in type 1 diabetes across four CD4+ subsets.

Every isolated RNA sample was fully reverse transcribed, so sequencing captured expressed TCRB transcripts. Around 3.57 million reads was the average for naive, central memory and regulatory T cell samples. Data came from immunoSEQ multiplex PCR; TCRdb stores just in-frame clones and leaves some out. The data show over 700,000 clones, 15% to 20% seen once. V shed 4 bases and J 6 bases; nucleotides not matched to a gene: 13. The germline V gene encodes CDR1 SGDLS and CDR2 YYNGEE. The CDR3 totals 16 residues. On this clone itself: The antigen remains undetermined.

The J gene is TRBJ1-2, the V gene TRBV9, with 9 nucleotides matching TRBD1. Sequencing used naive CD4+ T cells from blood. This clonotype originated in a woman between 18 and 30 years old in good health. In nucleotides, the CDR3 is TGTGCCAGCAGCCTGGGACAGGGTCCACTCATTCATGGCTACACCTTC. Translating gives CASSLGQGPLIHGYTF.